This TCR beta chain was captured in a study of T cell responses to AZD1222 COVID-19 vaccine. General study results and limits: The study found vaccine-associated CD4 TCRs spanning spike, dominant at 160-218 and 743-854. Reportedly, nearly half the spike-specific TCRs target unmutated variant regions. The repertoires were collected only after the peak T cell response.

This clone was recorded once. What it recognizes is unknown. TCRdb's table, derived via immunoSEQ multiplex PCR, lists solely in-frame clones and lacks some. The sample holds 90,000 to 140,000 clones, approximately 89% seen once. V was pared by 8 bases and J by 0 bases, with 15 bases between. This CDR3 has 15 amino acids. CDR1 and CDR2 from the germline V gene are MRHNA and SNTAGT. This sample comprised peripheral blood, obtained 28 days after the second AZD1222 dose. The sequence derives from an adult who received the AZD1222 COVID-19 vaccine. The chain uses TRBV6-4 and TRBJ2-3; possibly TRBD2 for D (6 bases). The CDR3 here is CASGLLRSSTDTQYF. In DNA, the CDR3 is TGTGCCAGCGGACTACTCCGATCTAGCACAGATACGCAGTATTTT.